Listed here are 17 T cell receptor beta chains from one sample, sequenced in a study of cytomegalovirus exposure and HLA in healthy donors. With 60 Vbeta and 13 Jbeta primers, the PCR was carried out. The data were produced by immunoSEQ multiplex PCR, yet TCRdb's version contains in-frame clones alone and is incomplete. The sample consists of 150,000 to 200,000 clones, 80% to 90% of them appearing once. The sequenced sample consisted of PBMCs. The receptors here all came from a woman younger than 35 in good health and CMV-seronegative.

In regard to this clone: Distinct nucleotide sequences in the sample also encode this CDR3. The chain carries TRBV28 and TRBJ1-6; D gene ambiguous. The CDR3 sequence is 13 residues long. Germline CDR1 and CDR2: MDHEN and SYDVKM. Trimming removed 7 bases at V and 5 bases at J, with 9 bases between. This CDR3 reads CASNRVDNSPLHF. CDR3 DNA: TGTGCCAGCAATCGTGTAGATAATTCACCCCTCCACTTT.

The V gene is TRBV19, the J gene TRBJ1-1, with D possibly being TRBD1 (5 bases). In germline, CDR1 is LNHDA, CDR2 SQIVND (reference sequence). The CDR3 runs 15 residues. V lost 3 bases, J lost 5 bases, and 16 bases lay in between. The CDR3 spells CASSMGGNPWTEAFF. CDR3 nucleotides: TGTGCCAGTAGTATGGGGGGGAATCCATGGACTGAAGCTTTCTTT. Looking up the rest from reference TRBV19 and TRBJ1-1 gives the full variable domain: DGGITQSPKYLFRKEGQNVTLSCEQNLNHDAMYWYRQDPGQGLRLIYYSQIVNDFQKGDIAEGYSVSREKKESFPLTVTSAQKNPTAFYLCASSMGGNPWTEAFFGQGTRLTVV.

The genes are TRBV5-1 and TRBJ2-5, with a weak D call TRBD2 (6 bases). The DNA end is more similar to TRBJ2-7, so the J call may be wrong. Germline lookup yields CDR1 SGHRS and CDR2 YFSETQ. This CDR3 comprises 17 residues. CDR3: CASSRGSGSDKSYEQYF. The CDR3 DNA is TGCGCCAGCAGTCGGGGGTCGGGGTCAGATAAGAGCTACGAGCAGTACTTC.

V gene TRBV27 combines with J gene TRBJ2-5; a possible D gene is TRBD2 (5 bases). The ends were cut back, 6 bases at V and 4 bases at J, with 12 bases in the middle. Germline V gene data show CDR1 as MNHEY and CDR2 as SMNVEV (reference sequence). The CDR3 sequence is 13 residues long. The CDR3 DNA reads TGTGCCAGCAGCATGACTCGGGGAGAGACCCAGTACTTC. Its protein is CASSMTRGETQYF.

This rearrangement joins TRBV27 to TRBJ2-1, with D hard to call. Per the germline V gene, CDR1 is MNHEY and CDR2 is SMNVEV (reference sequence). V was pared by 6 bases and J by 0 bases, with 18 bases between. The CDR3 is 17 residues long. The CDR3 reads CASSQIFASFSYNEQFF. CDR3 coding DNA: TGTGCCAGCAGCCAAATTTTTGCGAGTTTCTCCTACAATGAGCAGTTCTTC.

The chain carries TRBV9 and TRBJ1-3; D uncertain. CDR3 size: 14 residues. Per germline, CDR1 SGDLS and CDR2 YYNGEE. The V end was cut by 4 bases, the J end by 1 base, with 9 bases between. CDR3 amino acids: CASSSHSSGNTIYF. The CDR3 DNA is TGTGCCAGCAGCTCCCACAGTTCTGGAAACACCATATATTTT.

The rearrangement joins TRBV5-1 to TRBJ2-5, with TRBD2 matching over 13 bases. Matching the DNA end better, TRBJ2-7 makes the J call doubtful. The CDR3 is made up of 15 amino acids. Looked up from germline, CDR1 is SGHRS and CDR2 is YFSETQ. CDR3 protein: CASRLAGGLFDEQYF. The CDR3 region has the DNA TGCGCCAGCAGACTAGCGGGAGGGCTCTTTGACGAGCAGTACTTC.

The rearrangement uses TRBV19 and TRBJ2-7; TRBD1 matches 7 bases. CDR1 is LNHDA, CDR2 SQIVND, per germline (reference sequence). CDR3 length: 13 residues. Trimming cost V 5 bases and J 5 bases; bases outside gene matches: 6. Here the CDR3 reads CASSPGQNNEQYF. CDR3 in DNA: TGTGCCAGTAGTCCGGGACAGAATAACGAGCAGTACTTC.

This chain links TRBV19 with TRBJ2-5, with D maybe TRBD2 (7 bases). Germline V lookup: CDR1 LNHDA, CDR2 SQIVND (reference sequence). The CDR3 is made up of 17 amino acids. Trimming removed 2 bases from V and 9 bases from J, with 25 bases in between. The CDR3 DNA reads as TGTGCCAGTAGTATACGCTCGTATGGCGGGGGCCGGTCGCCCCAGTACTTC. It is translated as CASSIRSYGGGRSPQYF.

V and J are TRBV18 and TRBJ2-3, with a possible D match to TRBD1 (5 bases). The length of the CDR3 is 17 residues. Germline V gene lookup returns CDR1 KGHSH and CDR2 LQKENI. V lost 0 bases, J lost 0 bases, and 13 bases lay in between. CDR3 protein: CASSPPTGAPSTDTQYF. As DNA, the CDR3 is TGTGCCAGCTCACCACCAACTGGGGCTCCAAGCACAGATACGCAGTATTTT.

The chain couples TRBV4-1 to TRBJ2-7; 9 bases match TRBD2. Trimming cost V 3 bases and J 1 base; bases outside gene matches: 1. There are 14 residues in the CDR3. Per germline, CDR1 MGHRA and CDR2 YSYEKL. The CDR3 region has the DNA TGCGCCAGCAGCCAGCGGGAGGGATCCTACGAGCAGTACTTC. It encodes CASSQREGSYEQYF.

The DNA of the CDR3 is TGTGCCAGCAGTTACCCGGGACAGGGGGCGTCCGAGCAGTACTTC. Its translation: CASSYPGQGASEQYF. The V gene is TRBV2, the J gene TRBJ2-7; TRBD1 agrees at 12 bases. V lost 5 bases and J lost 6; bases outside the gene matches: 8. From germline, CDR1 is SNHLY and CDR2 FYNNEI. The CDR3 spans 15 residues. Together with reference TRBV2 and TRBJ2-7, the CDR3 gives the full variable domain: EPEVTQTPSHQVTQMGQEVILRCVPISNHLYFYWYRQILGQKVEFLVSFYNNEISEKSEIFDDQFSVERPDGSNFTLKIRSTKLEDSAMYFCASSYPGQGASEQYFGPGTRLTVT.

Written as DNA, the CDR3 is TGTGCCTGGAGTGTACTCCTCCGGGACTCTAACGGCTACACCTTC. Translated, it gives CAWSVLLRDSNGYTF. V is TRBV30 and J is TRBJ1-2, with D perhaps matching TRBD1 (5 bases). V lost 0 bases, J lost 8 bases, and 19 bases lay in between. In germline, CDR1 is GTSNPN, CDR2 SVGIG (reference sequence). This CDR3 is 15 amino acids long.

A few counts support this clone. This chain connects TRBV6-5 to TRBJ2-7, with TRBD2 matching over 8 bases. Germline trimming cut 2 bases from V and 3 bases from J; bases unmatched to any gene: 6. CDR1 and CDR2 from the germline V gene are MNHEY and SVGAGI. There are 15 residues in the CDR3. CDR3 amino acids: CASSYPRGGVYEQYF. The CDR3 region has the DNA TGTGCCAGCAGTTACCCCCGGGGGGGGGTCTACGAGCAGTACTTC.

The V and J genes are TRBV15 and TRBJ1-2, with D uncertain. The CDR3 contains 15 residues. The germline V and J ends were trimmed by 0 bases and 4 bases, with 12 bases remaining between them. Looked up from germline, CDR1 is LNHNV and CDR2 is YYDKDF (reference sequence). CDR3 sequence reads: CATSRDFAERYGYTF. Written as DNA, the CDR3 is TGTGCCACCAGCAGAGATTTCGCAGAGCGCTATGGCTACACCTTC.

This clone was seen a few times. In nucleotides, the CDR3 is TGTGCCAGCAGTCCAAGACTACCCCGGACCGGGGAGCTGTTTTTT. Protein product: CASSPRLPRTGELFF. The chain uses TRBV6-1 and TRBJ2-2; D is possibly TRBD2 (5 bases). This CDR3 comprises 15 residues. From germline, CDR1 is MNHNS and CDR2 SASEGT. The V gene lost 5 bases and the J gene lost 5 bases, with 15 bases spanning the gap.

This clone was observed a handful of times. V usage is TRBV6-4 and J usage is TRBJ2-3, with TRBD2 matching 12 bases. V was pared by 5 bases and J by 2 bases, with 2 bases of the junction left unmatched. The CDR3 spans 15 residues. Germline V lookup: CDR1 MRHNA, CDR2 SNTAGT. The CDR3 here is CASSPSGGATDTQYF. DNA for the CDR3: TGTGCCAGCAGTCCTAGCGGGGGGGCCACAGATACGCAGTATTTT.